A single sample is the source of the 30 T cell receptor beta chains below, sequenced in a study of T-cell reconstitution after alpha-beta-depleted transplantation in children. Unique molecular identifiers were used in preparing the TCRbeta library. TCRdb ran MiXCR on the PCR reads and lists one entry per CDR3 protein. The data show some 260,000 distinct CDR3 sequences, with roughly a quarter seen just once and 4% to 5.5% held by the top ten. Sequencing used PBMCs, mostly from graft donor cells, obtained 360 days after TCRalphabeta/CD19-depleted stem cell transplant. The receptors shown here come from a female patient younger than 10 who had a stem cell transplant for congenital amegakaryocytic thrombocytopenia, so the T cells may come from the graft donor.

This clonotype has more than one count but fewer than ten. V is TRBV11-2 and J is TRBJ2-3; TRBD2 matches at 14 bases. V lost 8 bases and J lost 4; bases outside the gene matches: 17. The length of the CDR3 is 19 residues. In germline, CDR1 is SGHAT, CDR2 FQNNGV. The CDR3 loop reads CASYPLPGLAGEWADTQYF. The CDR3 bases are TGTGCCAGCTACCCCCTCCCGGGACTAGCGGGAGAATGGGCAGATACGCAGTATTTT.

As DNA, the CDR3 is TGTGCCAGCAGTCCCCATGGGGCTCTGGACATTCAGTACTTC. As protein: CASSPHGALDIQYF. The rearrangement joins TRBV6-1 to TRBJ2-4; a weak D match, TRBD1 (5 bases). The germline V gene has CDR1 MNHNS and CDR2 SASEGT. This CDR3 spans 14 amino acids. V lost 5 bases and J lost 8, with 16 bases in between.

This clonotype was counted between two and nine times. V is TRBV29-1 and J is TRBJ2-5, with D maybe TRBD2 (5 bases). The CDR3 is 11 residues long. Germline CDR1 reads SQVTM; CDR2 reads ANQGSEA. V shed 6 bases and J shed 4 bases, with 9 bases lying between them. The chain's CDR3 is CSVVGRETQYF. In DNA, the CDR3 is TGCAGCGTAGTGGGGAGAGAGACCCAGTACTTC.

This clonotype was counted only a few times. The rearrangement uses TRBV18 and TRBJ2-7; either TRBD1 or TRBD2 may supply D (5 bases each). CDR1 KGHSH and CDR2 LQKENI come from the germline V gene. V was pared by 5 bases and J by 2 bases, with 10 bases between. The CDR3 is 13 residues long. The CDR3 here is CASSEGLPYEQYF. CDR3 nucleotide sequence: TGTGCCAGCTCAGAGGGGTTGCCCTACGAGCAGTACTTC.

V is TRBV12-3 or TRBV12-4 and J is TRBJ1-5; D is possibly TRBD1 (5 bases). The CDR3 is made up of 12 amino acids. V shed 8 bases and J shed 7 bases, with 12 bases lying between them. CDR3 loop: CASCRRGQPQHF. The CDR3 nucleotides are TGTGCCAGCTGCCGGCGGGGGCAGCCCCAGCATTTT.

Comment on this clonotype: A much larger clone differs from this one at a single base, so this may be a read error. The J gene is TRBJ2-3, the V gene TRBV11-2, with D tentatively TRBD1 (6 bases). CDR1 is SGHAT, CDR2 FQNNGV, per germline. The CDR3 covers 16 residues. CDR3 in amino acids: CASSLDNRAWTDTEYF. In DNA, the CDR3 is TGTGCCAGCAGCTTAGACAACAGAGCTTGGACAGATACGGAGTATTTT.

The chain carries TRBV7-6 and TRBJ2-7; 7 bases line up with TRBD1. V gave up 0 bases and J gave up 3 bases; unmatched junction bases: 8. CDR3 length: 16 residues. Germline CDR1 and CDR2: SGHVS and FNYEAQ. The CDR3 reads CASSLALRQGYYEQYF. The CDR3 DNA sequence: TGTGCCAGCAGCTTAGCGCTGCGACAGGGTTACTACGAGCAGTACTTC.

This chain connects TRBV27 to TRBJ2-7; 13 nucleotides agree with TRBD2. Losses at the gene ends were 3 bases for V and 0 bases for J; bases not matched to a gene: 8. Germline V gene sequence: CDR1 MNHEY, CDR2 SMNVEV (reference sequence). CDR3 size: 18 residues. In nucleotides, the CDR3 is TGTGCCAGCAGTTTCTGGACTAGCGGGGGCAAGAGCTCCTACGAGCAGTACTTC. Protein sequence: CASSFWTSGGKSSYEQYF.

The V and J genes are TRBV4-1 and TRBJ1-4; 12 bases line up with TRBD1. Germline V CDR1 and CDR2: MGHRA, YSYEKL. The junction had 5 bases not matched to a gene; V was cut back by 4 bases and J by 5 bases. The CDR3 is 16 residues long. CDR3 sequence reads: CASSLRDRGRNEKLFF. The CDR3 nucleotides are TGCGCCAGCAGCCTTCGGGACAGGGGGCGCAATGAAAAACTGTTTTTT.

The CDR3 DNA is TGTGCCAGCAGTGAAACCAGGGACGCCCAGCATTTT. Amino acid sequence: CASSETRDAQHF. The V gene is TRBV2, the J gene TRBJ1-5; D perhaps matches TRBD1 (5 bases). The CDR3 covers 12 residues. The germline V gene encodes CDR1 SNHLY and CDR2 FYNNEI. V shed 2 bases and J shed 11 bases, with 10 bases lying between them.

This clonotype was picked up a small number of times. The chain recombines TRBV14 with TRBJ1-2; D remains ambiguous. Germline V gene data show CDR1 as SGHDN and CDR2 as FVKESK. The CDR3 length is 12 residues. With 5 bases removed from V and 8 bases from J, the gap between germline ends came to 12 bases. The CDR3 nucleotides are TGTGCCAGCAGCGCCAGAAAATGGGGCTACACCTTC. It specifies CASSARKWGYTF.

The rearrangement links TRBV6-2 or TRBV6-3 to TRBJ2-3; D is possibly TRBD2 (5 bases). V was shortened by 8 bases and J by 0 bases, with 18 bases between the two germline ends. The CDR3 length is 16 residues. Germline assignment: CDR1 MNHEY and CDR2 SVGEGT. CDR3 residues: CASRQEDRYSTDTQYF. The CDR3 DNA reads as TGTGCCAGCCGTCAGGAGGACCGCTATAGCACAGATACGCAGTATTTT.

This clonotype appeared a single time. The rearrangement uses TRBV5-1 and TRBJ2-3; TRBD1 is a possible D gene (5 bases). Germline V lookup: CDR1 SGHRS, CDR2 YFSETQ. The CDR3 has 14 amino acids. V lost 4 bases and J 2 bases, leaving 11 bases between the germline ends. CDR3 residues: CASSTGQYTDTQYF. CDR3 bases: TGCGCCAGCAGCACCGGACAATACACAGATACGCAGTATTTT.

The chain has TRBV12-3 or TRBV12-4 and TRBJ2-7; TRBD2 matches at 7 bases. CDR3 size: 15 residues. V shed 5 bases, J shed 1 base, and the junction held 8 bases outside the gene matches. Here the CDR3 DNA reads TGTGCCAGCAGTCCGCGACTAGCTCCATCCTACGAGCAGTACTTC. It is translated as CASSPRLAPSYEQYF.

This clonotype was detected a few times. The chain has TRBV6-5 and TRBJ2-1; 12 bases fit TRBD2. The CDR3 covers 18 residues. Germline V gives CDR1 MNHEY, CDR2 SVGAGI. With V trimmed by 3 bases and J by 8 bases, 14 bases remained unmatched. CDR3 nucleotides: TGTGCCAGCAGTTATATCTATCCTAGCGGGGGGGACTTGGATGAGCAGTTCTTC. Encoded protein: CASSYIYPSGGDLDEQFF.

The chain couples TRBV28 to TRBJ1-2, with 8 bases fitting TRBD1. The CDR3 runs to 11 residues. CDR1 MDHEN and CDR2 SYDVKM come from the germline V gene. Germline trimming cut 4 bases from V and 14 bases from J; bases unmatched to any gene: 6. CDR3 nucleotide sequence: TGTGCCAGCAGTTCGGACAGGGTTCCGACCTTC. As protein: CASSSDRVPTF.

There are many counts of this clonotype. CDR3 DNA: TGTGCCAGCAGTCCCGGTTCCCTCCGGCTAGCGGGAATAGCAGATACGCAGTATTTT. The encoded protein is CASSPGSLRLAGIADTQYF. The J gene is TRBJ2-3, the V gene TRBV27; 9 bases match TRBD2. The germline V gene encodes CDR1 MNHEY and CDR2 SMNVEV (reference sequence). The CDR3 has 19 residues. Germline trimming cut 5 bases from V and 4 bases from J; bases unmatched to any gene: 19.

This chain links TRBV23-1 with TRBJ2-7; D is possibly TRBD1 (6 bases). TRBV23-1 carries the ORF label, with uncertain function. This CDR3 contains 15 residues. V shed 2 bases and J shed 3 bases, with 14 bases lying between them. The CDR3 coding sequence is TGCGCCAGCAGTCAACCGGGACAATCCCGCTACGAGCAGTACTTC. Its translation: CASSQPGQSRYEQYF.

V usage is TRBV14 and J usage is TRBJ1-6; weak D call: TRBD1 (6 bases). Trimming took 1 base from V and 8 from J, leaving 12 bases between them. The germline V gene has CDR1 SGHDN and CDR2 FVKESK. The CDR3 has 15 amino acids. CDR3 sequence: CASSQVAGAYSPLHF. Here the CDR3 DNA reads TGTGCCAGCAGCCAAGTGGCGGGGGCCTATTCACCCCTCCACTTT.

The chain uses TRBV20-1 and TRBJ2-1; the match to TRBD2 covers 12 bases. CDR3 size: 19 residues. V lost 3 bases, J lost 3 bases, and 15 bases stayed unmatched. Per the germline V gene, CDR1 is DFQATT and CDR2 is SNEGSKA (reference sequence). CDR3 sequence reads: CSASPSGASGRVLYNEQFF. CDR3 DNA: TGCAGTGCTAGCCCCTCGGGGGCTAGCGGGAGGGTCCTCTACAATGAGCAGTTCTTC.

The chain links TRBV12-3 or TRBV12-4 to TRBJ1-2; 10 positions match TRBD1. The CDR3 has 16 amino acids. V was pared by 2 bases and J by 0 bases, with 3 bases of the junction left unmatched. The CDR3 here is CASSLYGTGANYGYTF. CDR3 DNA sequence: TGTGCCAGCAGTTTATACGGGACAGGGGCTAACTATGGCTACACCTTC.

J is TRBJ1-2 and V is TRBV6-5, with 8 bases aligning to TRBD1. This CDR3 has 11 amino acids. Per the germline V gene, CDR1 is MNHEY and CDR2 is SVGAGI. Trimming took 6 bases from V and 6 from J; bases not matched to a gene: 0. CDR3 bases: TGTGCCAGCAGCAGGGGGCATGGCTACACCTTC. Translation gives CASSRGHGYTF.

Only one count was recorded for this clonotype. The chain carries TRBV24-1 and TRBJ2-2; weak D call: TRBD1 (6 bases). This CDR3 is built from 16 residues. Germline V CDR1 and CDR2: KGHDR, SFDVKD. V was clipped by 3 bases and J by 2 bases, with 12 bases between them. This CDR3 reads CATSDPGRGNTGELFF. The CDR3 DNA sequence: TGTGCCACCAGTGATCCAGGCAGGGGAAACACCGGGGAGCTGTTTTTT.

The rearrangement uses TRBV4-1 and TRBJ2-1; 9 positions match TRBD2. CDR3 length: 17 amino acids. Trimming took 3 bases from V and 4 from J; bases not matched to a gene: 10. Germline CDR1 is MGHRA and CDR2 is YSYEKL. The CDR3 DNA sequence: TGCGCCAGCAGCCATGACGCGGGGGGGGTTAGGTACAATGAGCAGTTCTTC. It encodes CASSHDAGGVRYNEQFF.

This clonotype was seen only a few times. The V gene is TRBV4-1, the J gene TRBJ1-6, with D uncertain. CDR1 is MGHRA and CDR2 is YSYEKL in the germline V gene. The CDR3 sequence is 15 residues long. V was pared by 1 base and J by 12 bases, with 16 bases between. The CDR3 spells CASSQAGQAQLPLHF. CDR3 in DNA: TGCGCCAGCAGCCAAGCGGGCCAGGCCCAGCTACCCCTCCACTTT.

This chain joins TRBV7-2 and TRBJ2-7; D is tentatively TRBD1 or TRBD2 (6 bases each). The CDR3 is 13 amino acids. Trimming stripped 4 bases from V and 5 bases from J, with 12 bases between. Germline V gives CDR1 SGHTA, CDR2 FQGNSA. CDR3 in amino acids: CASSSIGGNEQYF. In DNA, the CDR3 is TGTGCCAGCAGCTCGATCGGGGGCAACGAGCAGTACTTC. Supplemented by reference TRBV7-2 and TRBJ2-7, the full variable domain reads GAGVSQSPSNKVTEKGKDVELRCDPISGHTALYWYRQSLGQGLEFLIYFQGNSAPDKSGLPSDRFSAERTGGSVSTLTIQRTQQEDSAVYLCASSSIGGNEQYFGPGTRLTVT.

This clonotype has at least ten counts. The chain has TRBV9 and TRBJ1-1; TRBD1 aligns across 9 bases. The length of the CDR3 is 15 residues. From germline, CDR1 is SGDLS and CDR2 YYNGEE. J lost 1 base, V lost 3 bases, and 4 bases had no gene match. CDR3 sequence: CASSAVQGANTEAFF. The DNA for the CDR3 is TGTGCCAGCAGCGCCGTACAGGGGGCGAACACTGAAGCTTTCTTT.

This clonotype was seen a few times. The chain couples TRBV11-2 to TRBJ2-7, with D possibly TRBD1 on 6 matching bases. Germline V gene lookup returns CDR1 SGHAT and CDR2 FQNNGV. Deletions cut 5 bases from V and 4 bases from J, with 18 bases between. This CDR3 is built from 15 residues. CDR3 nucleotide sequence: TGTGCCAGCAGCGTCACAGGGAATGGGGTGTACGAGCAGTACTTC. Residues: CASSVTGNGVYEQYF.

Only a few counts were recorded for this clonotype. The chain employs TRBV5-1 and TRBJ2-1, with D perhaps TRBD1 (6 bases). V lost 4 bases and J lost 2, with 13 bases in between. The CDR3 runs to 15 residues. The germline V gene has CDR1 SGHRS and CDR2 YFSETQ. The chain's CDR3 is CASSEQGQAYNEQFF. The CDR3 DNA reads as TGCGCCAGCAGCGAACAGGGCCAAGCCTACAATGAGCAGTTCTTC.

The CDR3 DNA sequence: TGTGCCATCAGTGAGTCGACACCTCTGAACACTGAAGCTTTCTTT. Translation: CAISESTPLNTEAFF. The chain employs TRBV10-3 and TRBJ1-1; no clear D. The CDR3 runs 15 residues. CDR1 is ENHRY and CDR2 is SYGVKD in the germline V gene. The V end lost 0 bases, the J end lost 0 bases, and 8 bases lay between the germline ends.